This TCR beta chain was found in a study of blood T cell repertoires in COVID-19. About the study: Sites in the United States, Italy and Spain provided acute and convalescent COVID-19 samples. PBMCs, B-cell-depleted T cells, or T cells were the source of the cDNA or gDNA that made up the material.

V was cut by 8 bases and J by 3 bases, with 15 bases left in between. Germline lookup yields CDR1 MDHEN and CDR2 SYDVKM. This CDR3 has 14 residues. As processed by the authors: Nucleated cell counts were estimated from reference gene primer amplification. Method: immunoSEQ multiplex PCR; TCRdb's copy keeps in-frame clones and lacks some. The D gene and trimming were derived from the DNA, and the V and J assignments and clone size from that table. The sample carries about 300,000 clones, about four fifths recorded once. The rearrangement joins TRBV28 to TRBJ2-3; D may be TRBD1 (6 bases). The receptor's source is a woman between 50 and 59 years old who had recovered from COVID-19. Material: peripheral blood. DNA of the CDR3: TGTGCCAGCGTTGAGGGCCAGGGGACAGATACGCAGTATTTT. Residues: CASVEGQGTDTQYF. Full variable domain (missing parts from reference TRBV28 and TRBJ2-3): DVKVTQSSRYLVKRTGEKVFLECVQDMDHENMFWYRQDPGLGLRLIYFSYDVKMKEKGDIPEGYSVSREKKERFSLILESASTNQTSMYLCASVEGQGTDTQYFGPGTRLTVL.